This TCR beta chain was identified during a study of beta chain features in type 1 diabetes. Points from the study as a whole: Type 1 diabetes patients had TCRB CDR3s that were shorter (moderately but significantly so) in all four CD4+ subsets.

CDR1 and CDR2 from the germline V gene are SGHAT and FQNNGV. V was pared by 1 base and J by 5 bases, with 3 bases between. This CDR3 comprises 12 residues. Concerning this clone itself: Its antigen is still unknown. Just one base apart from a much larger clone, this may be a read error. The same CDR3 can be traced to other DNA sequences in this sample.

Investigators reverse transcribed all isolated RNA, so they sequenced expressed TCRB transcripts. The method was immunoSEQ multiplex PCR; TCRdb's version includes in-frame clones alone and lacks a portion of them. The sample contains around 600,000 clones, about an eighth of which appear only once. The receptor's source is a man aged 30 to 39 with type 1 diabetes. This chain links TRBV11-2 with TRBJ2-1, with unresolved D. The sample consisted of naive CD4+ T cells from blood. The CDR3 spells CASSLADNEQFF. In DNA form, the CDR3 reads TGTGCCAGCAGCTTAGCTGACAATGAGCAGTTCTTC. The entire variable domain, with the rest obtained from reference TRBV11-2 and TRBJ2-1, is as follows: EAGVAQSPRYKIIEKRQSVAFWCNPISGHATLYWYQQILGQGPKLLIQFQNNGVVDDSQLPKDRFSAERLKGVDSTLKIQPAKLEDSAVYLCASSLADNEQFFGPGTRLTVL.